The source of this T cell receptor beta chain is a study of T cell repertoires in cytomegalovirus infection. Study-wide context: The study used recently identified HLA-C-restricted and well-studied HLA-B-restricted CMV epitopes. Both a matching HLA type and CMV infection were indicated by public TCR beta signatures.

A single record per CDR3 protein comes from TCRdb applying MiXCR to the reads. This sample yields 80,000 or so distinct CDR3 sequences, of which approximately 39% are seen a single time; roughly 93% belongs to the top ten. The ends lost 4 bases at V and 0 bases at J; junction bases unmatched: 16. Germline V gene sequence: CDR1 SGHDT, CDR2 YYEEEE. The CDR3 is 20 amino acids. Study-wide results and caveats: The cumulative frequency of public TCR beta families identified carriers of CMV plus the relevant HLA. In two of eight donors, the top clonotype was HLA-C-restricted CMV-specific.

On this clonotype: Its antigen is not known.

Sequencing used CD8+ T cells from cultured PBMCs, obtained from culture after CMV antigen stimulation. The rearrangement uses TRBV5-6 and TRBJ2-1, with 10 nucleotides matching TRBD2. The receptor was derived from a human donor in good health (CMV status not recorded). Some clones in this sample may be carry-over from other donors' samples. The CDR3 reads CASSRRSGGGVTSSYNEQFF. The DNA of the CDR3 is TGTGCCAGCAGCCGAAGAAGCGGGGGGGGGGTAACGAGCTCCTACAATGAGCAGTTCTTC.